This T cell receptor (beta chain) is drawn from a study of blood T cell repertoires in COVID-19 (TCRdb year 2020). For the wider study: Samples from collaborators originated in the United States, Italy and Spain and spanned both the acute and convalescent phases of COVID-19. The material from the prospective study consisted of cDNA or gDNA derived from T cells, B-cell-depleted T cells, or PBMCs. Subjects who had been exposed to COVID-19, were actively infected with it, or had recovered from it provided the deeply sampled blood TCRbeta repertoires that made up the dataset. The repertoires were made available in a free public database intended to serve as a resource for research on the immune response to SARS-CoV-2. The samples were drawn from two sources: the first 160 participants of the ongoing ImmuneRACE study, and about 1,300 subjects contributed by 6 global collaborators. A de-identified subject ID, COVID-19 status, age in years and sex were almost always included in the sample metadata. HLA class I and class II types, where available, came from metadata supplied by the sample provider rather than from assay-based typing. The paper's findings and limits, for the study overall: The quantity of clinical and demographic metadata differed by source and by participant and was supplied without curation.

Including cysteine and phenylalanine, the CDR3 has 17 amino acids. The kept DNA is CDR3 alone, 51 bases in frame from the first base. V is cut by 3 bases and J by 1 base, and the space between the germline ends is 17 bases. Taken from the germline V gene, the CDR1 and CDR2 loops are KGHSH and LQKENI. The immunoSEQ Assay, a bias-controlled multiplex PCR, was used to amplify TCRbeta CDR3 regions from genomic DNA. The paper's processing steps were these. The number of nucleated cells in each sample was estimated by amplification of reference gene primers within the assay. To quantify the absolute abundance of each unique TCRbeta CDR3 rearrangement, sequence reads were collapsed and filtered. For each sample, productive Simpson clonality was calculated as the square root of Simpson's diversity index across productive rearrangements. TCRdb stores this immuneACCESS table with in-frame sequences only. Part of the clones is absent; in the studies checked, under half of the shortfall reflects unresolved V genes, and no reason is known for the rest. V, J and clone size were drawn from that table, and D and trimming were deduced from the DNA. This sample has about 300,000 clones in its table, and around 92% of those were observed once. The ten top clones hold roughly 6.7% of the sample.

A word on this clone: Its target antigen remains unknown. No base quality information exists; no much larger clone differs at one position.

Another Seattle source contributed samples from volunteer blood donors who had recovered from COVID-19. Whole blood was collected in K2EDTA tubes by collaborating institutions according to the institutions' own protocols. Collaborator samples were shipped for TCRbeta analysis as frozen whole blood, isolated PBMCs, or DNA extracted from either sample type. Sequencing input: peripheral blood. The rearranged segments are TRBV18 and TRBJ2-3; the D gene cannot be named for sure. The TCR comes from a man aged 18 to 29 who had recovered from COVID-19. The CDR3 here reads CASSPAETLWGTDTQYF. The nucleotide sequence reads TGTGCCAGCTCACCGGCGGAGACTTTGTGGGGCACAGATACGCAGTATTTT.